This T cell receptor (beta chain) was identified during a study of regulatory T cells in long-lasting Graves disease. Study information: Those Graves' patients who were newly diagnosed had been on antithyroid drugs under 3 months. Study-wide results and limits: The work looked only at peripheral blood and did not look at thyroid tissue.

Sequencing libraries for TCR beta were prepared with iRepertoire HTBI primers and Arm-PCR of CDR3 regions. MiXCR was run by TCRdb on the multiplex PCR reads, yielding one entry per CDR3 protein. The sample lists roughly 420,000 distinct CDR3 sequences; 14% were seen once. The table lists this clonotype with many counts. The antigen remains unidentified. This CDR3 has 12 residues. Per germline, CDR1 SQVTM and CDR2 ANQGSEA. The junction had 7 bases not matched to a gene; V was cut back by 4 bases and J by 9 bases. Time point here: newly diagnosed GD, antithyroid drugs for less than 3 months. The TCR library used RNA extracted from PBMCs. Criteria from the American Thyroid Association guidelines were applied to diagnose Graves' disease. The sample was also reused in another study, on T cells in Graves' hyperthyroidism and ophthalmopathy. That source adds: Diagnoses were made from clinical symptoms, serum measures (thyroxine and TRAb), thyroid ultrasound and orbital computed tomography.

The chain is built from TRBV29-1 and TRBJ2-7; 9 bases match TRBD2. Sample: peripheral blood mononuclear cells (PBMCs), taken at new diagnosis, from a patient treated with antithyroid drugs. This sequence originates from a woman in her 50s with Graves disease. Written as DNA, the CDR3 is TGCAGCGTTGTTAGCGGGAGTCATGGGCAGTACTTC. This gives the protein CSVVSGSHGQYF.